The clone carrying this TCR beta chain was counted a few times. Its antigen is not identified. TCRdb reprocessed the 5' RACE reads with MiXCR, giving one entry per CDR3 protein. The sample consists of under 350,000 distinct CDR3 sequences, about 4% of them appearing once. The CDR3 sequence is 15 residues long. V was trimmed by 2 bases and J by 3 bases, leaving 11 bases between them. In germline, CDR1 is SGDLS, CDR2 YYNGEE. The data were taken from a study of T cells after yellow fever vaccination. Study-level background: In the case of low-cell-number fractions, SMART-Seq v4 Ultra Low Input was used for preparation.

Overall study findings and caveats: Reappearing after the booster were most of the clones from primary vaccination (around 96% CD4, about 88% CD8). A small proportion of clonotypes was detected in both the CD4 and CD8 compartments.

This material consisted of PBMCs, taken 5 days after the yellow fever booster vaccination. The chain employs TRBV9 and TRBJ2-2; D might be TRBD2 (5 bases). This clonotype was sampled from a man between 18 and 35 years old who received the YFV17D yellow fever vaccine. CDR3 in DNA: TGTGCCAGCAGCGTGGGATACGGGGACACCGGGGAGCTGTTTTTT. It codes for CASSVGYGDTGELFF.